This T cell receptor (beta chain) appears in the sequencing data of a study of T-cell memory formation after mild COVID-19. On the study more broadly: TCR clustering was largely donor specific. Study-wide findings and caveats: Clones shrinking from day 15 to 85 showed even CD4/CD8 mixes; later expanders tilted CD4+.

The CDR3 has 15 amino acids. CDR1 is DFQATT, CDR2 SNEGSKA, per germline (reference sequence). V shed 6 bases and J 4 bases; nucleotides not matched to a gene: 8. TCRdb called the 5' RACE reads again in MiXCR, with one record for every CDR3 protein. The sample records 450,000 or so distinct CDR3 sequences, 25% being singletons. Details on this clonotype: Its target is unknown.

Sequenced sample: PBMCs or a T cell subset sorted from them (not recorded which). The source of this sequence is an adult woman who had mild COVID-19 (a few samples of this study predate the infection). Cell type and time point are not known. The chain recombines TRBV20-1 with TRBJ2-6; 8 bases line up with TRBD1. CDR3 protein: CSARDRITGANVLTF. Written as DNA, the CDR3 is TGCAGTGCAAGGGACAGGATAACGGGGGCCAACGTCCTGACTTTC.